Listed below are T cell receptor beta chains from one sample, sequenced in a study of cytomegalovirus exposure and HLA in healthy donors. Assay used: immunoSEQ multiplex PCR; TCRdb lists only in-frame clones, some missing. Among approximately 140,000 clones listed, about 70% were seen once. Sequenced input: PBMCs. The receptors were sampled from a woman aged 55 to 70 in good health and CMV-seropositive. Both conserved end residues are part of each CDR3. D genes are given only for firm matches. Clone sizes are given selectively: once, few, many, or a class where the clone is expanded.

clone_size j_call v_call d_call cdr3_aa cdr3_nt
few TRBJ1-1 TRBV4-1 TRBD1 CASSQAPQGGNTEAFF TGCGCCAGCAGCCAAGCCCCCCAGGGGGGGAACACTGAAGCTTTCTTT
. TRBJ1-5 TRBV4-1 TRBD1 CASSQVEGARSQPQHF TGCGCCAGCAGCCAAGTGGAGGGGGCGAGGTCTCAGCCCCAGCATTTT
. TRBJ2-5 TRBV11-2 . CASSSSTAQETQYF TGTGCCAGCAGCTCGTCGACAGCACAAGAGACCCAGTACTTC
few TRBJ2-4 TRBV15 . CATSRDQNIQYF TGTGCCACCAGCAGAGATCAGAACATTCAGTACTTC
. TRBJ1-2 TRBV10-3 . CASQNSQGSYGYTF TGTGCTTCTCAGAACTCACAGGGATCCTATGGCTACACCTTC
. TRBJ2-5 TRBV5-1 . CASSSQETQYF TGCGCCAGCAGCTCTCAAGAGACCCAGTACTTC
. TRBJ2-1 TRBV5-4 TRBD2 CASTSGGVAGAEQFF TGTGCCAGCACTTCCGGGGGAGTAGCGGGGGCCGAGCAGTTCTTC
. TRBJ2-3 TRBV9 . CASSEGDGLADTQYF TGTGCCAGCAGCGAGGGGGACGGTCTGGCAGATACGCAGTATTTT
. TRBJ1-2 TRBV6-5 . CASSYSLLGRHYGYTF TGTGCCAGCAGTTATTCTCTCCTGGGCAGACACTATGGCTACACCTTC
. TRBJ2-1 TRBV7-3 TRBD2 CASSDKISRGGSYNEQFF TGTGCCAGCAGCGATAAAATATCCCGGGGGGGCTCCTACAATGAGCAGTTCTTC
. TRBJ2-2 TRBV13 . CASSPRTVTGELFF TGTGCCAGCAGCCCCAGGACAGTCACCGGGGAGCTGTTTTTT
. TRBJ1-6 TRBV19 TRBD1 CATRQGNVPLHF TGTGCCACTAGACAGGGGAACGTACCCCTCCACTTT
. TRBJ1-1 TRBV6-5 . CASSYGRVANTEAFF TGTGCCAGCAGTTACGGCAGGGTGGCGAACACTGAAGCTTTCTTT
. TRBJ2-7 TRBV7-2 TRBD2 CASSLGSGGAGGKQYF TGTGCCAGCAGCTTAGGCTCCGGGGGAGCGGGGGGAAAGCAGTACTTC
. TRBJ1-1 TRBV11-3 TRBD1 CASSSDRVSTEAFF TGTGCCAGCAGCTCCGACAGGGTCTCCACTGAAGCTTTCTTT
. TRBJ2-1 TRBV6-6 TRBD2 CASSSGLAGTYNEQFF TGTGCCAGCAGCTCAGGACTAGCGGGGACTTACAATGAGCAGTTCTTC
few TRBJ1-2 TRBV19 TRBD1 CASSTGQGDRSGYTF TGTGCCAGTAGTACCGGACAGGGGGATAGGTCTGGCTACACCTTC